The next 25 T cell receptor beta chains were all read from a single sample in a study of breast tumors, draining lymph nodes, adjacent tissues. Via MiXCR, TCRdb re-called the multiplex PCR reads, giving one row per CDR3 protein. The sample consists of about 270,000 distinct CDR3 sequences, 30% of them appearing once. The lymph nodes were axillary draining lymph nodes from breast cancer patients. The sample was axillary lymph node tissue. The receptors shown here come from a female donor with breast cancer. Some clones in this sample may be carry-over from other donors' samples.

The rearrangement uses TRBV3-1 and TRBJ2-2; 7 nucleotides align to TRBD2. The germline V gene has CDR1 LGHDT and CDR2 YNNKEL (reference sequence). The CDR3 has 15 residues. The V gene end was trimmed by 4 bases and the J gene end by 0 bases; junction bases not matched to a gene: 2. This chain's CDR3 is CASSRGLANTGELFF. The CDR3 DNA is TGTGCCAGCAGCCGAGGACTAGCGAACACCGGGGAGCTGTTTTTT.

For this clonotype: Just one base apart from a much larger clone, this may be a read error. The chain carries TRBV19 and TRBJ2-3; 11 nucleotides agree with TRBD2. The V gene's germline CDR1 is LNHDA and CDR2 SQIVND (reference sequence). V dropped 4 bases and J dropped 2; count of bases not matched to a gene: 5. This CDR3 region has 16 residues. The CDR3 DNA sequence: TGTGCCAGTAGTAGAACTAGCGGGAGCTTCACAGATACGCAGTATTTT. Translation gives CASSRTSGSFTDTQYF. Full variable domain (rest looked up from reference TRBV19 and TRBJ2-3): DGGITQSPKYLFRKEGQNVTLSCEQNLNHDAMYWYRQDPGQGLRLIYYSQIVNDFQKGDIAEGYSVSREKKESFPLTVTSAQKNPTAFYLCASSRTSGSFTDTQYFGPGTRLTVL.

The sample holds a few counts of this clonotype. The J gene is TRBJ1-3, the V gene TRBV6-4; D perhaps matches TRBD1 (5 bases). Germline V CDR1 and CDR2: MRHNA, SNTAGT. CDR3 length equals 19 residues. V was shortened by 4 bases and J by 2 bases, with 24 bases between the two germline ends. Here the CDR3 reads CASSVYPSETVSPGNTIYF. For the CDR3, the DNA is TGTGCCAGCAGTGTCTACCCCTCCGAGACAGTCAGCCCTGGAAACACCATATATTTT.

Many counts were recorded for this clonotype. The genes are TRBV6-2 or TRBV6-3 and TRBJ2-2; a weak D match, TRBD2 (5 bases). CDR3 length: 14 amino acids. Trimming removed 6 bases at V and 0 bases at J, with 8 bases between. Germline V gene lookup returns CDR1 MNHEY and CDR2 SVGEGT. CDR3: CASRPGTNTGELFF. CDR3 DNA: TGTGCCAGCAGACCCGGGACGAACACCGGGGAGCTGTTTTTT.

At least ten counts were recorded for this clonotype. The chain has TRBV29-1 and TRBJ2-7, with a weak D call TRBD1 (6 bases). Germline CDR1 is SQVTM and CDR2 is ANQGSEA. Deletions cut 6 bases from V and 7 bases from J, with 19 bases between. The CDR3 loop spans 13 amino acids. The CDR3 DNA follows: TGCAGCGTCGCACCGGGACACAGGCAGGAGCAGTACTTC. Protein sequence: CSVAPGHRQEQYF.

This clonotype was recorded a few times. A clone one base away is much larger, so this may be a read error. The J gene is TRBJ1-6, the V gene TRBV19; D is uncertain. Germline-derived CDR1 and CDR2 are LNHDA and SQIVND (reference sequence). The CDR3 length is 15 residues. The germline V and J ends were trimmed by 2 bases and 8 bases, with 13 bases remaining between them. The CDR3, as DNA: TGTGCCAGTAGTATAATGGAAATGGGTGATTCACCCCTCCACTTT. Translated: CASSIMEMGDSPLHF.

This chain links TRBV7-6 with TRBJ2-3, with 9 bases lining up with TRBD2. The V and J ends lost 4 bases and 6 bases, in that order; junction bases with no gene match: 8. The CDR3 has 15 amino acids. The V gene's germline CDR1 is SGHVS and CDR2 FNYEAQ. This CDR3 reads CASSWGLAAGDTQYF. The DNA of the CDR3 is TGTGCCAGCAGCTGGGGACTAGCCGCAGGGGATACGCAGTATTTT. Full variable domain (missing parts from reference TRBV7-6 and TRBJ2-3): GAGVSQSPRYKVTKRGQDVALRCDPISGHVSLYWYRQALGQGPEFLTYFNYEAQQDKSGLPNDRFSAERPEGSISTLTIQRTEQRDSAMYRCASSWGLAAGDTQYFGPGTRLTVL.

This clonotype was seen repeatedly, ten times or more. The rearrangement links TRBV5-5 to TRBJ2-7, with 11 bases that match TRBD2. V lost 4 bases, J lost 3 bases, and 6 bases stayed unmatched. Germline V lookup: CDR1 SGHKS, CDR2 YYEKEE (reference sequence). This CDR3 contains 15 residues. The DNA for the CDR3 is TGTGCCAGCAGCGTAGCGGGAGGGGATGGCTACGAGCAGTACTTC. Translation: CASSVAGGDGYEQYF.

This clonotype showed up just a few times. The chain recombines TRBV6-2 or TRBV6-3 with TRBJ2-1; D call uncertain. This CDR3 region has 13 residues. Germline V gene sequence: CDR1 MNHEY, CDR2 SVGEGT. Trimming took 5 bases from V and 9 from J, leaving 14 bases between them. CDR3 region: CASSESPIGEQFF. The DNA of the CDR3 is TGTGCCAGCAGTGAGTCCCCCATTGGTGAGCAGTTCTTC.

This clonotype was counted ten times or more. This chain uses TRBV20-1 with TRBJ2-1; D is unresolved. V was cut by 7 bases and J by 0 bases, with 7 bases left in between. CDR1 and CDR2 from the germline V gene are DFQATT and SNEGSKA (reference sequence). The CDR3 runs to 12 residues. The CDR3 sequence: CSGGSSYNEQFF. CDR3 DNA sequence: TGCAGTGGCGGAAGCTCCTACAATGAGCAGTTCTTC.

In its sample, this clonotype was seen many times. The chain uses TRBV10-2 and TRBJ2-7; no reliable D call. With 0 bases removed from V and 1 base from J, the gap between germline ends came to 1 base. CDR1 is WSHSY, CDR2 SAAADI, per germline. CDR3 size: 12 residues. CDR3 DNA sequence: TGCGCCAGCAGTGAGTCGTCCTACGAGCAGTACTTC. This sequence encodes CASSESSYEQYF.

There are many counts of this clonotype. This may arise from a read error, as a much more abundant clone is one base away. The chain joins TRBV7-2 to TRBJ1-2; 8 bases fit TRBD1. CDR3 length: 15 amino acids. Looked up from germline, CDR1 is SGHTA and CDR2 is FQGNSA. The CDR3 spells CASSPDPGQGRGYPF. In DNA form, the CDR3 reads TGTGCCAGCAGCCCAGACCCCGGACAGGGACGTGGCTACCCCTTC.

This clonotype was picked up many times. This chain's CDR3 is CASSPDGSSGANVLTF. The CDR3 DNA is TGTGCCAGCAGTCCGGACGGGTCCTCTGGGGCCAACGTCCTGACTTTC. The rearrangement links TRBV12-3 or TRBV12-4 to TRBJ2-6; no definite D call. Trimming removed 5 bases at V and 0 bases at J, with 11 bases between. The CDR3 consists of 16 residues.

This clonotype was counted ten times or more. The chain recombines TRBV20-1 with TRBJ2-7; TRBD1 might be the D (6 bases). Trimming took off 6 bases at V and 1 base at J, with 13 bases between the two ends. CDR3 length equals 13 residues. Germline CDR1 DFQATT, CDR2 SNEGSKA (reference sequence). The CDR3 DNA sequence: TGCAGTGCGTCGACAGGAATGTCCTACGAGCAGTACTTC. Amino acids: CSASTGMSYEQYF.

With regard to this clonotype: A much more abundant neighbour one base away suggests this may be a read error. The chain is built from TRBV19 and TRBJ1-5; D perhaps matches TRBD1 (5 bases). CDR1 is LNHDA, CDR2 SQIVND, per germline (reference sequence). The CDR3 is made up of 13 amino acids. The V end lost 5 bases, the J end lost 11 bases, and 16 bases lay between the germline ends. CDR3 in DNA: TGTGCCAGTAGTCTCAAAGGGGCAGCTACCCAGCATTTT. Protein: CASSLKGAATQHF.

With respect to this clonotype: A much larger clonotype is one base distant, so this may be a read error. The V gene is TRBV9, the J gene TRBJ2-7; TRBD1 or TRBD2 may be the D gene (5 bases each). CDR1 and CDR2 from the germline V gene are SGDLS and YYNGEE. The CDR3 length is 13 residues. The CDR3 DNA reads as TGTGCCAGCAGCGCAGGATCGCCGGGACGGCAACACTTC. Its protein product is CASSAGSPGRQHF.

A word on this clonotype: One end of the junction does not line up with germline, which may come from a read error. The chain joins TRBV10-1 to TRBJ2-5; TRBD2 agrees at 11 bases. The CDR3 loop spans 16 amino acids. Germline V gene data show CDR1 as WNHNN and CDR2 as SYGVQD (reference sequence). CDR3 protein: CASSDHGTSGQGTQYF. In DNA form, the CDR3 reads TGCGCCAGCAGTGACCACGGGACTAGCGGCCAAGGGACCCAGTACTTC.

As regards this clonotype: Given a much more abundant clone one base away, this may be a read error. The V call is TRBV2, the J call TRBJ2-1; the D gene is possibly TRBD2 (6 bases). Germline values: CDR1 SNHLY, CDR2 FYNNEI. The CDR3 sequence is 13 residues long. Trimming stripped 6 bases from V and 5 bases from J, with 11 bases between. CDR3 DNA: TGTGCCAGCAGCGGGAGTTGGGACAATGAGCAGTTCTTC. Translation: CASSGSWDNEQFF.

This clonotype was counted many times. The genes are TRBV18 and TRBJ2-7; D is perhaps TRBD1 (5 bases). The CDR3 has 11 amino acids. Germline CDR1 reads KGHSH; CDR2 reads LQKENI. Trimming took off 2 bases at V and 7 bases at J, with 6 bases between the two ends. The CDR3 DNA follows: TGTGCCAGCTCACCAACAGGTGAGCAGTACTTC. Translated: CASSPTGEQYF. Variable domain in full (rest from reference TRBV18 and TRBJ2-7): NAGVMQNPRHLVRRRGQEARLRCSPMKGHSHVYWYRQLPEEGLKFMVYLQKENIIDESGMPKERFSAEFPKEGPSILRIQQVVRGDSAAYFCASSPTGEQYFGPGTRLTVT.

This clonotype was detected ten times or more. This chain connects TRBV2 to TRBJ2-7; 10 bases agree with TRBD2. The V gene end was trimmed by 5 bases and the J gene end by 3 bases; junction bases not matched to a gene: 10. CDR1 and CDR2 (germline): SNHLY, FYNNEI. The CDR3 has 16 residues. The CDR3 sequence is CASSTHLAGVNYEQYF. CDR3 coding DNA: TGTGCCAGCAGTACCCACCTAGCGGGAGTGAACTACGAGCAGTACTTC.

The chain uses TRBV5-4 and TRBJ2-2; TRBD2 agrees at 12 bases. The V gene end was trimmed by 5 bases and the J gene end by 5 bases; junction bases not matched to a gene: 7. Germline V gene sequence: CDR1 SGHNT, CDR2 YYREEE (reference sequence). The CDR3 is 16 residues long. The CDR3 bases are TGTGCCAGCAGACCGACTAGCGGGAGTTGGACCGGGGAGCTGTTTTTT. As protein: CASRPTSGSWTGELFF.

Of note for this clonotype: This may stem from a read error, because a much larger clone lies one nucleotide away. CDR3 sequence: CASSGLRQPLQTLF. The CDR3 DNA follows: TGTGCCAGCAGTGGACTACGCCAACCGCTACAAACGCTCTTC. The chain couples TRBV2 to TRBJ2-1, with D tentatively TRBD2 (5 bases). The germline V gene has CDR1 SNHLY and CDR2 FYNNEI. The CDR3 length is 14 residues.

As to this clonotype: Germline is not matched at one junction end, which may reflect a read error. The rearrangement uses TRBV3-1 and TRBJ1-5; D remains ambiguous. The CDR3 sequence is 13 residues long. In germline, CDR1 is LGHDT, CDR2 YNNKEL (reference sequence). This chain's CDR3 is CAGSLGGNQPQHF. CDR3 nucleotides: TGTGCCGGCAGCCTCGGAGGCAATCAGCCCCAGCATTTT.

This clonotype was counted ten times or more. The V call is TRBV7-9, the J call TRBJ1-6, with TRBD1 matching over 10 bases. CDR3 length equals 15 residues. Germline assignment: CDR1 SEHNR and CDR2 FQNEAQ (reference sequence). V was clipped by 5 bases and J by 10 bases; unmatched bases: 8. The CDR3 DNA reads TGTGCCAGCAGCAAGACAGGGGGCGCTGGATCACCCCTCCACTTT. Translation gives CASSKTGGAGSPLHF. The variable domain in full, completed from reference TRBV7-9 and TRBJ1-6, reads DTGVSQNPRHKITKRGQNVTFRCDPISEHNRLYWYRQTLGQGPEFLTYFQNEAQLEKSRLLSDRFSAERPKGSFSTLEIQRTEQGDSAMYLCASSKTGGAGSPLHFGNGTRLTVT.

This clonotype occurred a few times. This sequence may be a read error, since a much larger clone differs from it by one base. The rearrangement links TRBV20-1 to TRBJ2-3, with 11 positions matching TRBD2. Germline V gene lookup returns CDR1 DFQATT and CDR2 SNEGSKA (reference sequence). CDR3 length: 14 residues. The CDR3, as DNA: TGCAGTGCGCTGGGACTAGCGGTCACAGCTACGCAGTATTTT. Translation: CSALGLAVTATQYF.